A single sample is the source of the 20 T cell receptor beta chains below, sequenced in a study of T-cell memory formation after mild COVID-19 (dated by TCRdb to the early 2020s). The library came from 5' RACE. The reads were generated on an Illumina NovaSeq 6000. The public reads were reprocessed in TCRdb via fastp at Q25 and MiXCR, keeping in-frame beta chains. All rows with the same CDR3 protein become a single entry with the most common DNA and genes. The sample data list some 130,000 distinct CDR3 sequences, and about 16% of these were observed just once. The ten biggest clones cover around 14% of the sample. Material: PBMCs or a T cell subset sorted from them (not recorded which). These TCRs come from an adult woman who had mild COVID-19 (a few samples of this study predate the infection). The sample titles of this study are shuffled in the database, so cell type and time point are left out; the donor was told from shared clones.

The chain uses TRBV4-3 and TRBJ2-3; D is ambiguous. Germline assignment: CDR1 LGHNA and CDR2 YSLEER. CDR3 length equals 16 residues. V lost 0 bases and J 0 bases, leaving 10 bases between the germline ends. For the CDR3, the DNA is TGCGCCAGCAGCCAAGATTGGCCCCATAGCACAGATACGCAGTATTTT. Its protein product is CASSQDWPHSTDTQYF.

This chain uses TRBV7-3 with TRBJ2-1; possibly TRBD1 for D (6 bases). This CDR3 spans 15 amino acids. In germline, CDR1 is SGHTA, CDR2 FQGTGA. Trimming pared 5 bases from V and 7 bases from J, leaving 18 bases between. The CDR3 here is CASSPGAPTSNEQFF. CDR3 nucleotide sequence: TGTGCCAGCAGCCCAGGGGCCCCGACATCAAATGAGCAGTTCTTC.

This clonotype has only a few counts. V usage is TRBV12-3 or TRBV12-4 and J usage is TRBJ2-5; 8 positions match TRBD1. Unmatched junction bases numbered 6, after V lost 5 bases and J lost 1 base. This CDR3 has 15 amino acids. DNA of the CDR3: TGTGCCAGCAGTAGATTGCAGGGGGCCCAAGAGACCCAGTACTTC. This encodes CASSRLQGAQETQYF.

CDR3 in amino acids: CASSLGTGILNTEAFF. In DNA form, the CDR3 reads TGCGCCAGCAGCTTGGGGACAGGGATCCTGAACACTGAAGCTTTCTTT. V is TRBV5-1 and J is TRBJ1-1, with 8 bases lining up with TRBD1. Germline values: CDR1 SGHRS, CDR2 YFSETQ. There are 16 residues in the CDR3. Trimming removed 0 bases from V and 0 bases from J; junction bases left unmatched: 4.

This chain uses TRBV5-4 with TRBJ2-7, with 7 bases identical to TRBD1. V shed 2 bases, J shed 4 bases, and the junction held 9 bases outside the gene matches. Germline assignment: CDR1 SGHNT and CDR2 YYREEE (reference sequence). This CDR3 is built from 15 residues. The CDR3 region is CASSFGRQGGYEQYF. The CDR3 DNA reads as TGTGCCAGCAGCTTTGGTCGACAGGGTGGGTACGAGCAGTACTTC.

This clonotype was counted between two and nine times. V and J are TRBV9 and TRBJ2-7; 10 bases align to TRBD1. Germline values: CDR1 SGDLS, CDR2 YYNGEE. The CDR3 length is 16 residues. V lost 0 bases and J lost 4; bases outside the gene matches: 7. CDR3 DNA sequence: TGTGCCAGCAGCGTAGGATCCGGGACAGGGGATTACGAGCAGTACTTC. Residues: CASSVGSGTGDYEQYF.

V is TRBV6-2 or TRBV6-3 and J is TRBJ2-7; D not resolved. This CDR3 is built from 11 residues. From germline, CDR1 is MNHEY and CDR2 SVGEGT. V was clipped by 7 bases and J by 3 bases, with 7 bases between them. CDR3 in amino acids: CASTSGYEQYF. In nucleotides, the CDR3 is TGTGCCAGCACTAGTGGCTACGAGCAGTACTTC.

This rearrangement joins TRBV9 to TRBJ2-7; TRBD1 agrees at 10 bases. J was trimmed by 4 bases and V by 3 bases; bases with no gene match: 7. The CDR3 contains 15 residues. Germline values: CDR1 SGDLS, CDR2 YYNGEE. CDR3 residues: CASSALGQGTYEQYF. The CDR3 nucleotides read TGTGCCAGCAGCGCCTTGGGACAGGGGACTTACGAGCAGTACTTC.

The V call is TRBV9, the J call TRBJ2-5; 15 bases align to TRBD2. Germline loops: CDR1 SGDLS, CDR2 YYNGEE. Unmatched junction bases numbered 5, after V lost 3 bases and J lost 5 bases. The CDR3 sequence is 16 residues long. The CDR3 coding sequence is TGTGCCAGCAGCGGGACTAGCGGGGGGGCCGTTGAGACCCAGTACTTC. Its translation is CASSGTSGGAVETQYF.

The DNA for the CDR3 is TGCAGTGCTAGAGCAGGGGGATCTGGAAACACCATATATTTT. Encoded protein: CSARAGGSGNTIYF. V and J are TRBV20-1 and TRBJ1-3, with 7 nucleotides matching TRBD1. CDR1 DFQATT and CDR2 SNEGSKA come from the germline V gene (reference sequence). CDR3 size: 14 residues. V dropped 1 base and J dropped 1; count of bases not matched to a gene: 1.

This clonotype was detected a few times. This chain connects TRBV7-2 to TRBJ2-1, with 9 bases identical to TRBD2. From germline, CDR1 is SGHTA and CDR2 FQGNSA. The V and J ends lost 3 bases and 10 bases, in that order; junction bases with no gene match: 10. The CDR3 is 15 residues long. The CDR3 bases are TGTGCCAGCAGCTTCGAGCTAGCGGGAAAGGGGGAGCAGTTCTTC. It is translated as CASSFELAGKGEQFF.

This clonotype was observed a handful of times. The CDR3 sequence: CASSQRDQMDEQFF. Written as DNA, the CDR3 is TGTGCCAGCTCACAACGGGACCAGATGGATGAGCAGTTCTTC. The rearrangement links TRBV18 to TRBJ2-1; perhaps D is TRBD1 or TRBD2 (5 bases each). CDR1 and CDR2 from the germline V gene are KGHSH and LQKENI. This CDR3 is 14 amino acids long. Trimming took off 4 bases at V and 8 bases at J, with 15 bases between the two ends.

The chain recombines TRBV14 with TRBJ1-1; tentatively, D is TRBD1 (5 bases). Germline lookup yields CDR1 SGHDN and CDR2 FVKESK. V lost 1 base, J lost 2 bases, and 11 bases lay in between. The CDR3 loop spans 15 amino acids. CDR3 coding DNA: TGTGCCAGCAGCCAAGTGGGGGGGAGAAACACTGAAGCTTTCTTT. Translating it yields CASSQVGGRNTEAFF. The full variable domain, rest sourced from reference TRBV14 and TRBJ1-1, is EAGVTQFPSHSVIEKGQTVTLRCDPISGHDNLYWYRRVMGKEIKFLLHFVKESKQDESGMPNNRFLAERTGGTYSTLKVQPAELEDSGVYFCASSQVGGRNTEAFFGQGTRLTVV.

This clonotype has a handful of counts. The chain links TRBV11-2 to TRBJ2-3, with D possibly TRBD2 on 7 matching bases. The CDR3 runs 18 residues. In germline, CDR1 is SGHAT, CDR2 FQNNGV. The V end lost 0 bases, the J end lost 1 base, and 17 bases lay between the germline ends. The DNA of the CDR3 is TGTGCCAGCAGCTTAGAATTTACAGGGCTAGCGGGCACAGATACGCAGTATTTT. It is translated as CASSLEFTGLAGTDTQYF.

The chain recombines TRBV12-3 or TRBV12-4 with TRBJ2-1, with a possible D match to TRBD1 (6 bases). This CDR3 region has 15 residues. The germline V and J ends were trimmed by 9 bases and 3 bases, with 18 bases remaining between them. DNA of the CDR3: TGTGCCAGGGGGAGTAATGGGGGCTTCTACAATGAGCAGTTCTTC. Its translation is CARGSNGGFYNEQFF.

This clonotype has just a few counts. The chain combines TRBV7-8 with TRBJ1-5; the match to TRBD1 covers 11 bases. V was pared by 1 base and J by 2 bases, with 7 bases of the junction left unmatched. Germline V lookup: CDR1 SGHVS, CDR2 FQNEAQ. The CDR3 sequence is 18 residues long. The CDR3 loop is CASSLDPDRGRRNQPQHF. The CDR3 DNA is TGTGCCAGCAGCTTAGACCCGGACAGGGGGCGACGCAATCAGCCCCAGCATTTT.

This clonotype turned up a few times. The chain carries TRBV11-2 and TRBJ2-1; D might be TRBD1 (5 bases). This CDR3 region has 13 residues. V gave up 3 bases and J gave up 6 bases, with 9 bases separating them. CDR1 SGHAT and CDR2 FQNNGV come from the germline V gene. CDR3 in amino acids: CASSFQGGNEQFF. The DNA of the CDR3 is TGTGCCAGCAGCTTCCAGGGTGGCAATGAGCAGTTCTTC.

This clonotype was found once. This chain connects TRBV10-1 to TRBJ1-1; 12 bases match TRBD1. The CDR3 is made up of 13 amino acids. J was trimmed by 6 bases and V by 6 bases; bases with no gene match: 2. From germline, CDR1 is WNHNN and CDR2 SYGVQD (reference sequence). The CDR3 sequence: CASSRDRGPEAFF. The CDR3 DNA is TGCGCCAGCAGCCGGGACAGGGGGCCTGAAGCTTTCTTT.

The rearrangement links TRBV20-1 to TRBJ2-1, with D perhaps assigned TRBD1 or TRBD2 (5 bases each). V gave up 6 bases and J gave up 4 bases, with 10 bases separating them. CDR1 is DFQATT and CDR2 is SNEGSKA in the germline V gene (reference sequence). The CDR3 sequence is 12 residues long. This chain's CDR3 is CSAGTAYNEQFF. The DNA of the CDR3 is TGCAGTGCGGGGACCGCATACAATGAGCAGTTCTTC.

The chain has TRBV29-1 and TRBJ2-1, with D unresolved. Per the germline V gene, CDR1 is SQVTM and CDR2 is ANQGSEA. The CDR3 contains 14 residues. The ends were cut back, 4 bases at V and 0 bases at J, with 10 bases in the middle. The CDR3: CSVGGANSYNEQFF. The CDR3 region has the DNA TGCAGCGTTGGGGGTGCTAACTCCTACAATGAGCAGTTCTTC.